This is a list of T cell receptor beta chains from one sample in a study of siplizumab effects on memory and regulatory T cells. Generated by immunoSEQ multiplex PCR, the TCRdb table keeps only in-frame clones and is missing some. The sample has roughly 97,000 clones, nearly 95% seen once. Sequenced material: Tregs sorted from blood. These receptors all stem from a human donor in good health. Each CDR3 is given with its conserved first and last residue. Each record gives: clone size, J gene, D gene, V gene, CDR3 DNA, CDR3 protein. The D gene is left open where the match is weak. The size field is filled for only some rows; it gives once, few, many or a size class.

clone size: NA
J gene: TRBJ2-1
D gene: TRBD2
V gene: TRBV6-6
CDR3 DNA: TGTGCCAGCACCCTCCTAGCGGGAGATTACAATGAGCAGTTCTTC
CDR3 protein: CASTLLAGDYNEQFF

clone size: NA
J gene: TRBJ1-2
D gene: TRBD1
V gene: TRBV6-5
CDR3 DNA: TGTGCCAGCAGCCAAGTCAGGGGGAGCTACACCTTC
CDR3 protein: CASSQVRGSYTF

clone size: NA
J gene: TRBJ1-2
D gene: TRBD1
V gene: TRBV5-1
CDR3 DNA: TGCGCCAGCAGCACAAACGACAGGGCCTACTATGGCTACACCTTC
CDR3 protein: CASSTNDRAYYGYTF

clone size: once
J gene: TRBJ2-2
D gene: TRBD1
V gene: TRBV29-1
CDR3 DNA: TGCAGCGTTGGGGACAGGGCAACCGGGGAGCTGTTTTTT
CDR3 protein: CSVGDRATGELFF

clone size: NA
J gene: TRBJ2-5
D gene: NA
V gene: TRBV7-9
CDR3 DNA: TGTGCCAGCAGTTATACAGCAGGACAAGAGACCCAGTACTTC
CDR3 protein: CASSYTAGQETQYF

clone size: NA
J gene: TRBJ2-1
D gene: TRBD2
V gene: TRBV7-2
CDR3 DNA: TGTGCCAGCAGCTTCGGACTAGCGGGAGGCGGGGAGCAGTTCTTC
CDR3 protein: CASSFGLAGGGEQFF

clone size: NA
J gene: TRBJ2-3
D gene: NA
V gene: TRBV11-2
CDR3 DNA: TGTGCCAGCAGCTTAGCGGCTCTTTATACGCAGTATTTT
CDR3 protein: CASSLAALYTQYF

clone size: NA
J gene: TRBJ1-1
D gene: NA
V gene: TRBV6-1
CDR3 DNA: TGTGCCAGCAGACAGGGCAGGAACACTGAAGCTTTCTTT
CDR3 protein: CASRQGRNTEAFF

clone size: NA
J gene: TRBJ2-1
D gene: NA
V gene: TRBV7-9
CDR3 DNA: TGTGCCAGCAGCTTCGCAGGGGCCCAATACAATGAGCAGTTCTTC
CDR3 protein: CASSFAGAQYNEQFF

clone size: NA
J gene: TRBJ2-1
D gene: NA
V gene: TRBV2
CDR3 DNA: TGTGCCAACTTCGGACAGGGGTCGGGGGGGCTCAATGAGCAGTTCTTC
CDR3 protein: CANFGQGSGGLNEQFF

clone size: NA
J gene: TRBJ2-3
D gene: TRBD2
V gene: TRBV5-1
CDR3 DNA: TGCGCCAGCACGCGGGGGGATATGTACACAGATACGCAGTATTTT
CDR3 protein: CASTRGDMYTDTQYF

clone size: once
J gene: TRBJ1-2
D gene: NA
V gene: TRBV30
CDR3 DNA: TGTGCCTGGAGTCCCCAAGGGGTTATACGTGGCTACACCTTC
CDR3 protein: CAWSPQGVIRGYTF

clone size: NA
J gene: TRBJ1-1
D gene: TRBD1
V gene: TRBV9
CDR3 DNA: TGTGCCAGCAGCGTAGGACCCCAGGGGGACGCTTTCTTT
CDR3 protein: CASSVGPQGDAFF

clone size: NA
J gene: TRBJ2-3
D gene: NA
V gene: TRBV11-1
CDR3 DNA: TGTGCCAGCAGCTTAAGCGGGCGGGGACTCACAGATACGCAGTATTTT
CDR3 protein: CASSLSGRGLTDTQYF

clone size: once
J gene: TRBJ2-1
D gene: TRBD2
V gene: TRBV9
CDR3 DNA: TGTGCCAGCAGCGTATCAGCGGGGGGCCAGCAGTTCTTC
CDR3 protein: CASSVSAGGQQFF

clone size: NA
J gene: TRBJ1-1
D gene: TRBD1
V gene: TRBV4-2
CDR3 DNA: TGTGCCAGCAGCCCCCAGGGGGCCCAGAACACTGAAGCTTTCTTT
CDR3 protein: CASSPQGAQNTEAFF

clone size: NA
J gene: TRBJ1-3
D gene: NA
V gene: TRBV7-6
CDR3 DNA: TGTGCCAGCAGCCCCCGAGGGGGGGGCGCGGGAAACACCATATATTTT
CDR3 protein: CASSPRGGGAGNTIYF

clone size: NA
J gene: TRBJ2-7
D gene: NA
V gene: TRBV5-6
CDR3 DNA: TGTGCCAGCAGCCCGGGGATAGGAAGGGACGAGCAGTACTTC
CDR3 protein: CASSPGIGRDEQYF

clone size: NA
J gene: TRBJ2-6
D gene: NA
V gene: TRBV5-1
CDR3 DNA: TGCGCCAGCATCGCAACCCCTGGGGCCAACGTCCTGACTTTC
CDR3 protein: CASIATPGANVLTF

clone size: NA
J gene: TRBJ2-6
D gene: NA
V gene: TRBV7-2
CDR3 DNA: TGTGCCAGCAGCTTATGGGCTGGGGAAGCCAACGTCCTGACTTTC
CDR3 protein: CASSLWAGEANVLTF

clone size: NA
J gene: TRBJ2-5
D gene: NA
V gene: TRBV29-1
CDR3 DNA: TGCAGCATCGGGACCGGTGGGACCCAGTACTTC
CDR3 protein: CSIGTGGTQYF

clone size: once
J gene: TRBJ1-2
D gene: TRBD1
V gene: TRBV5-1
CDR3 DNA: TGCGCCAGCAGCCCGACCCCGACCGGAGCTCTTCGGACAGGGAAATCCTATGGCTACACCTTC
CDR3 protein: CASSPTPTGALRTGKSYGYTF

clone size: NA
J gene: TRBJ2-7
D gene: TRBD1
V gene: TRBV5-1
CDR3 DNA: TGCGCCAGCAGTCTCGGACAGGGATCTTCTCACGAGCAGTACTTC
CDR3 protein: CASSLGQGSSHEQYF

clone size: NA
J gene: TRBJ2-4
D gene: TRBD2
V gene: TRBV28
CDR3 DNA: TGTGCCAGCAGCGGGGGGGGAAGAGGGTACTTC
CDR3 protein: CASSGGGRGYF

clone size: NA
J gene: TRBJ1-5
D gene: TRBD1
V gene: TRBV19
CDR3 DNA: TGTGCCAGTAGTTTAGCAGGGGGCCGACAGCCCCAGCATTTT
CDR3 protein: CASSLAGGRQPQHF

clone size: NA
J gene: TRBJ2-7
D gene: NA
V gene: TRBV7-9
CDR3 DNA: TGTGCCAGCAGCCGAGCGGGACAGTCCTACGAGCAGTACTTC
CDR3 protein: CASSRAGQSYEQYF

clone size: NA
J gene: TRBJ1-1
D gene: NA
V gene: TRBV7-8
CDR3 DNA: TGTGCCAGCAGCTTAGTTTCCACTGAAGCTTTCTTT
CDR3 protein: CASSLVSTEAFF